The 24 T cell receptor beta chains below all came from one sample that was sequenced in a study of blood T cell repertoires in COVID-19. The repertoire was sequenced with immunoSEQ multiplex PCR; TCRdb's copy has only in-frame clones and lacks some. This table holds just over 200,000 clones, 85% to 90% found once. Sequenced sample: peripheral blood. These receptors were obtained from an elderly man with acute or convalescent COVID-19.

The chain carries TRBV6-2 or TRBV6-3 and TRBJ2-7; a weak D match, TRBD2 (5 bases). Between the trimmed V and J ends, which lost 6 bases and 2 bases, there was a span of 14 bases. In germline, CDR1 is MNHEY, CDR2 SVGEGT. The CDR3 totals 14 residues. The CDR3 DNA follows: TGTGCCAGCAGCGGACTGTCAGATACCTACGAGCAGTACGTC. Its translation: CASSGLSDTYEQYV.

The chain links TRBV7-2 to TRBJ1-2; 10 positions agree with TRBD1. The V and J ends lost 5 bases and 8 bases, in that order; junction bases with no gene match: 8. This CDR3 region has 14 residues. The germline gives CDR1 SGHTA, CDR2 FQGNSA. This CDR3 reads CASSNLGTGEGYTF. CDR3 bases: TGTGCCAGCAGCAACCTCGGGACAGGGGAAGGCTACACCTTC. The full variable domain, its missing parts supplied by reference TRBV7-2 and TRBJ1-2, is GAGVSQSPSNKVTEKGKDVELRCDPISGHTALYWYRQSLGQGLEFLIYFQGNSAPDKSGLPSDRFSAERTGGSVSTLTIQRTQQEDSAVYLCASSNLGTGEGYTFGSGTRLTVV.

V is TRBV29-1 and J is TRBJ2-2; perhaps TRBD1 as D (6 bases). The germline V and J ends were trimmed by 7 bases and 6 bases, with 9 bases remaining between them. The germline V gene encodes CDR1 SQVTM and CDR2 ANQGSEA. CDR3 length equals 11 residues. The CDR3 protein is CSARQAGELFF. The CDR3 nucleotides read TGCAGCGCCAGACAGGCCGGGGAGCTGTTTTTT.

The chain carries TRBV19 and TRBJ2-5; TRBD1 is a possible D gene (6 bases). The V end was cut by 6 bases, the J end by 4 bases, with 12 bases between. Germline V lookup: CDR1 LNHDA, CDR2 SQIVND (reference sequence). The CDR3 has 13 amino acids. This CDR3 is CASRTGRGETQYF. CDR3 nucleotides: TGTGCCAGTAGAACGGGCAGGGGAGAGACCCAGTACTTC. Drawing the rest from reference TRBV19 and TRBJ2-5, the complete variable domain is DGGITQSPKYLFRKEGQNVTLSCEQNLNHDAMYWYRQDPGQGLRLIYYSQIVNDFQKGDIAEGYSVSREKKESFPLTVTSAQKNPTAFYLCASRTGRGETQYFGPGTRLLVL.

The rearrangement links TRBV5-1 to TRBJ1-6; D gene uncertain. The CDR3 consists of 15 residues. V shed 2 bases and J shed 3 bases, with 9 bases lying between them. Germline assignment: CDR1 SGHRS and CDR2 YFSETQ. CDR3 sequence reads: CASSLTGNYNSPLHF. The CDR3 nucleotides are TGCGCCAGCAGCTTAACCGGGAACTATAATTCACCCCTCCACTTT.

The sample holds one count of this clone. The rearrangement uses TRBV7-3 and TRBJ2-3; maybe TRBD2 (6 bases). The germline CDR1 and CDR2 sequences are SGHTA and FQGTGA. Trimming stripped 3 bases from V and 6 bases from J, with 7 bases between. The CDR3 runs 12 residues. The CDR3, as DNA: TGTGCCAGCAGCTTCGGGAGCGATACGCAGTATTTT. Amino acids: CASSFGSDTQYF.

The genes are TRBV5-1 and TRBJ2-1; D possibly corresponds to TRBD1 (5 bases). The CDR3 has 14 residues. Germline CDR1 and CDR2: SGHRS and YFSETQ. Trimming removed 7 bases at V and 8 bases at J, with 19 bases between. This chain's CDR3 is CASGSTAGLYEQFF. DNA of the CDR3: TGCGCCAGCGGCAGCACGGCAGGGTTATATGAGCAGTTCTTC.

This chain links TRBV5-1 with TRBJ2-1; tentatively, D is TRBD2 (6 bases). Germline V gene lookup returns CDR1 SGHRS and CDR2 YFSETQ. Trimming removed 0 bases at V and 5 bases at J, with 18 bases between. This CDR3 comprises 17 residues. Here the CDR3 reads CASSLVPTGSGNNEQFF. DNA for the CDR3: TGCGCCAGCAGCTTGGTCCCCACGGGTAGCGGAAACAATGAGCAGTTCTTC.

The V gene is TRBV5-4, the J gene TRBJ2-2; 11 nucleotides line up with TRBD2. V shed 2 bases and J 7 bases; nucleotides not matched to a gene: 4. The CDR3 is 15 amino acids. Germline V gives CDR1 SGHNT, CDR2 YYREEE (reference sequence). This chain's CDR3 is CASSLLAGAGGELFF. The CDR3 nucleotides read TGTGCCAGCAGCTTACTAGCGGGAGCTGGCGGGGAGCTGTTTTTT.

This chain joins TRBV18 and TRBJ2-7; 9 bases line up with TRBD1. The CDR3 is 16 residues long. Germline values: CDR1 KGHSH, CDR2 LQKENI. Trimming took 3 bases from V and 5 from J; bases not matched to a gene: 11. For the CDR3, the DNA is TGTGCCAGCTCACCTTCCAGAGGGACAGGGTACCACGAGCAGTACTTC. Amino acids: CASSPSRGTGYHEQYF. Combining the CDR3 with reference TRBV18 and TRBJ2-7 gives the whole variable domain NAGVMQNPRHLVRRRGQEARLRCSPMKGHSHVYWYRQLPEEGLKFMVYLQKENIIDESGMPKERFSAEFPKEGPSILRIQQVVRGDSAAYFCASSPSRGTGYHEQYFGPGTRLTVT.

This rearrangement joins TRBV6-2 or TRBV6-3 to TRBJ2-1; TRBD2 aligns across 7 bases. CDR1 and CDR2 from the germline V gene are MNHEY and SVGEGT. The CDR3 sequence is 11 residues long. Trimming took 4 bases from V and 13 from J; bases not matched to a gene: 4. The CDR3 here is CASSSRLAQFF. In nucleotides, the CDR3 is TGTGCCAGCAGTTCGAGACTAGCTCAGTTCTTC.

This clone was observed a handful of times. The chain is built from TRBV29-1 and TRBJ2-5; D might be TRBD1 (6 bases). The length of the CDR3 is 16 residues. Trimming cost V 6 bases and J 1 base, with 21 bases left between them. Germline CDR1 is SQVTM and CDR2 is ANQGSEA. CDR3 in amino acids: CSVTPRGTLFQETQYF. The CDR3 bases are TGCAGCGTCACCCCAAGGGGGACACTGTTCCAAGAGACCCAGTACTTC.

The rearrangement links TRBV9 to TRBJ1-6; maybe TRBD1 (6 bases). Trimming stripped 2 bases from V and 0 bases from J, with 18 bases between. Germline CDR1 reads SGDLS; CDR2 reads YYNGEE. CDR3 length: 19 residues. CDR3 sequence: CASSVLSRDTSSYNSPLHF. CDR3 in DNA: TGTGCCAGCAGCGTCCTAAGCCGGGACACCAGCTCCTATAATTCACCCCTCCACTTT.

The chain carries TRBV10-3 and TRBJ1-5; D unresolved. Trimming took 4 bases from V and 4 from J, leaving 8 bases between them. Germline CDR1 ENHRY, CDR2 SYGVKD. CDR3 length equals 13 residues. CDR3 sequence: CAISAQLNQPQHF. CDR3 DNA: TGTGCCATCAGTGCCCAACTAAATCAGCCCCAGCATTTT.

This clone has only a few counts. The chain has TRBV28 and TRBJ1-5; 9 nucleotides agree with TRBD1. The CDR3 runs to 14 residues. V was clipped by 7 bases and J by 7 bases; unmatched bases: 8. CDR1 is MDHEN and CDR2 is SYDVKM in the germline V gene. CDR3 sequence (DNA): TGTGCCAGCACCCCCGGGACAGGGCGCCAGCCCCAGCATTTT. Amino acid sequence: CASTPGTGRQPQHF.

The rearrangement links TRBV24-1 to TRBJ2-6, with TRBD1 matching over 7 bases. V shed 3 bases, J shed 0 bases, and the junction held 4 bases outside the gene matches. CDR3 length equals 17 residues. Germline assignment: CDR1 KGHDR and CDR2 SFDVKD. CDR3 sequence: CATSDRDRSSGANVLTF. DNA for the CDR3: TGTGCCACCAGTGATCGGGACAGAAGCTCTGGGGCCAACGTCCTGACTTTC.

The rearrangement uses TRBV28 and TRBJ2-7; D is uncertain. CDR3 length: 16 amino acids. V was trimmed by 3 bases and J by 3 bases, leaving 18 bases between them. Germline CDR1 MDHEN, CDR2 SYDVKM. The CDR3 region is CASSFSLLVSFYEQYF. The CDR3 coding sequence is TGTGCCAGCAGTTTTTCCCTCCTAGTCAGTTTCTACGAGCAGTACTTC.

The V and J genes are TRBV19 and TRBJ2-2; tentative D call: TRBD2 (6 bases). The germline V gene has CDR1 LNHDA and CDR2 SQIVND (reference sequence). Trimming removed 5 bases at V and 4 bases at J, with 17 bases between. This CDR3 region has 16 residues. CDR3 sequence (DNA): TGTGCCAGTAGTGGAACCTTCGGGCGGGGCACCGGGGAGCTGTTTTTT. Amino acid sequence: CASSGTFGRGTGELFF.

The rearrangement uses TRBV27 and TRBJ1-6, with D unclear. The V end was cut by 3 bases, the J end by 9 bases, with 24 bases between. This CDR3 is built from 18 residues. The germline CDR1 and CDR2 sequences are MNHEY and SMNVEV (reference sequence). The CDR3 DNA is TGTGCCAGCAGTTTGAGGATGAATACTGGCCTAAGTCGTTCACCCCTCCACTTT. Its protein product is CASSLRMNTGLSRSPLHF.

This clone was counted between two and nine times. The rearrangement joins TRBV30 to TRBJ2-7; 10 nucleotides line up with TRBD2. Per the germline V gene, CDR1 is GTSNPN and CDR2 is SVGIG (reference sequence). This CDR3 is 21 amino acids long. The J segment lost 0 bases and the V segment lost 0 bases, leaving 20 bases of the junction unmatched. This CDR3 is CAWSVSTSGIPPNWSSYEQYV. The CDR3 region has the DNA TGTGCCTGGAGTGTATCTACTAGCGGGATACCCCCCAATTGGAGCTCCTACGAGCAGTACGTC.

This chain connects TRBV29-1 to TRBJ2-5, with 8 positions matching TRBD2. With V trimmed by 4 bases and J by 7 bases, 8 bases remained unmatched. The length of the CDR3 is 13 residues. Germline CDR1 reads SQVTM; CDR2 reads ANQGSEA. The DNA for the CDR3 is TGCAGCGTTGTCTCGGGGGGGGCGGTGACCCAGTACTTC. Its translation: CSVVSGGAVTQYF. Complete variable domain (other parts from reference TRBV29-1 and TRBJ2-5): SAVISQKPSRDICQRGTSLTIQCQVDSQVTMMFWYRQQPGQSLTLIATANQGSEATYESGFVIDKFPISRPNLTFSTLTVSNMSPEDSSIYLCSVVSGGAVTQYFGPGTRLLVL.

This rearrangement joins TRBV19 to TRBJ1-4; D gene ambiguous. V gave up 3 bases and J gave up 4 bases, with 9 bases separating them. This CDR3 region has 14 residues. Per the germline V gene, CDR1 is LNHDA and CDR2 is SQIVND (reference sequence). The CDR3 sequence is CASSIFQNNEKLFF. The CDR3 DNA reads TGTGCCAGTAGTATTTTTCAGAATAATGAAAAACTGTTTTTT.

This sequence joins TRBV2 and TRBJ1-2; 7 bases are a match to TRBD1. CDR1 is SNHLY, CDR2 FYNNEI, per germline. Trimming took 3 bases from V and 0 from J; bases not matched to a gene: 1. The CDR3 has 14 amino acids. The CDR3: CASSETGTNYGYTF. As DNA, the CDR3 is TGTGCCAGCAGTGAGACAGGGACTAACTATGGCTACACCTTC.

V usage is TRBV2 and J usage is TRBJ2-3; the match to TRBD2 covers 7 bases. The CDR3 extends over 16 amino acids. The germline gives CDR1 SNHLY, CDR2 FYNNEI. The ends lost 7 bases at V and 0 bases at J; junction bases unmatched: 10. CDR3 loop: CASIRASGSSTDTQYF. The CDR3 bases are TGTGCCAGCATTCGGGCTAGCGGAAGTAGCACAGATACGCAGTATTTT.